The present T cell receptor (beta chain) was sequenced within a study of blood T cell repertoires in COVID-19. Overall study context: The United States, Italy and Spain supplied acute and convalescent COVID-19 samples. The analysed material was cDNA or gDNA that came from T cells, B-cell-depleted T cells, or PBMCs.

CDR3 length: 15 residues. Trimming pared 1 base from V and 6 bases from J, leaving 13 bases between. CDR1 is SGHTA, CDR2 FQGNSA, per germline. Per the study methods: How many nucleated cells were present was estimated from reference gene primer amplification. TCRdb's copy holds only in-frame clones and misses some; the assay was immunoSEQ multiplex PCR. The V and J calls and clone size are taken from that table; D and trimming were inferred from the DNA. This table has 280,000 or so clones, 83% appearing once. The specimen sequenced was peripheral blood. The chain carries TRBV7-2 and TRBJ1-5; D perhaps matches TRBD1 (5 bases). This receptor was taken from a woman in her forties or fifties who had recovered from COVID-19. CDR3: CASSLEVAGSQPQHF. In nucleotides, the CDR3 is TGTGCCAGCAGCTTAGAAGTTGCAGGGTCTCAGCCCCAGCATTTT.